A selection of T cell receptor beta chains follows, all from one sample in a study of CD8 T cells in Susac syndrome. TCRdb re-called the immunoSEQ multiplex PCR reads with MiXCR, one entry per CDR3 protein. Among approximately 180,000 distinct CDR3 sequences listed, more than 90% were seen once. The material sequenced was CD4+ T cells from PBMCs. The receptor set was obtained from a human donor with multiple sclerosis. The CDR3 runs from the conserved cysteine through the conserved F or W. The D gene is left open where the match is weak. Only some rows state a clone size, as once, few, many or a class for expanded clones.

J: TRBJ2-3; D: NA; V: TRBV27; length: 14; size: NA; DNA: TGTGCCAGCATCCGACTAGAGGTACCAGATACGCAGTATTTT; CDR3: CASIRLEVPDTQYF
J: TRBJ2-7; D: NA; V: TRBV2; length: 15; size: NA; DNA: TGTGCCAGCAGTGAACAGGGGCTGGGGCCAAGTGAGCAGTACTTC; CDR3: CASSEQGLGPSEQYF
J: TRBJ1-2; D: NA; V: TRBV7-9; length: 13; size: NA; DNA: TGTGCCAGCAGCCCATTTCCACCCGGCGGCTACACCTTC; CDR3: CASSPFPPGGYTF
J: TRBJ2-2; D: TRBD1; V: TRBV9; length: 15; size: NA; DNA: TGTGCCAGCAGCGCACAGGGGGCGAACACCGGGGAGCTGTTTTTT; CDR3: CASSAQGANTGELFF
J: TRBJ2-5; D: NA; V: TRBV7-3; length: 13; size: NA; DNA: TGTGCCAGCAGCCCAACGAAACAAGAGACCCAGTACTTC; CDR3: CASSPTKQETQYF
J: TRBJ2-6; D: NA; V: TRBV15; length: 19; size: NA; DNA: TGTGCCACCAGCAGAGATTTAACAGCTCACCTCTCTGGGGCCAACGTCCTGACTTTC; CDR3: CATSRDLTAHLSGANVLTF
J: TRBJ2-1; D: NA; V: TRBV20-1; length: 15; size: NA; DNA: TGCAGTGCTAGAGAAGGGCGTGGGCCGTACAATGAGCAGTTCTTC; CDR3: CSAREGRGPYNEQFF
J: TRBJ2-1; D: NA; V: TRBV11-1; length: 16; size: NA; DNA: TGTGCCAGCAGCTTTAAAGGTGGGGAGTCCTACAATGAGCAGTTCTTC; CDR3: CASSFKGGESYNEQFF
J: TRBJ1-2; D: NA; V: TRBV12-3/TRBV12-4; length: 14; size: NA; DNA: TGTGCCAGCAGTTTTTCCCGGACCGGCTATGGCTACACCTTC; CDR3: CASSFSRTGYGYTF
J: TRBJ2-4; D: NA; V: TRBV20-1; length: 15; size: NA; DNA: TGCAGTGCTAGTCCGGCCAGTCTAGCCAAAAACATTCAGTACTTC; CDR3: CSASPASLAKNIQYF
J: TRBJ2-1; D: NA; V: TRBV14; length: 13; size: once; DNA: TGTGCCAGCAGCCAAATCAGGGGCAATGAGCAGTTCTTC; CDR3: CASSQIRGNEQFF
J: TRBJ2-5; D: NA; V: TRBV7-8; length: 13; size: NA; DNA: TGTGCCAGCAGCTTAATAGTTAGTGAGACCCAGTACTTC; CDR3: CASSLIVSETQYF
J: TRBJ1-5; D: NA; V: TRBV6-1; length: 13; size: NA; DNA: TGTGCCAGCGCGCGAGTCGGCAATCAGCCCCAGCATTTT; CDR3: CASARVGNQPQHF
J: TRBJ2-3; D: TRBD2; V: TRBV11-2; length: 16; size: NA; DNA: TGTGCCAGCAGCATGTATAGCGGGACGAGCACAGATACGCAGTATTTT; CDR3: CASSMYSGTSTDTQYF
J: TRBJ2-7; D: NA; V: TRBV12-3/TRBV12-4; length: 14; size: NA; DNA: TGTGCCAGCAGTTCCGGGACGGAGGTAATCGAGCAGTACTTC; CDR3: CASSSGTEVIEQYF
J: TRBJ1-1; D: NA; V: TRBV6-5; length: 14; size: NA; DNA: TGTGCCAGCACCCGGGGGGCGGGTAACACTGAAGCTTTCTTT; CDR3: CASTRGAGNTEAFF
J: TRBJ1-1; D: NA; V: TRBV7-9; length: 18; size: NA; DNA: TGTGCCAGCAGCTTAGCGGAGATCTTTGGACAAACGAACACTGAAGCTTTCTTT; CDR3: CASSLAEIFGQTNTEAFF
J: TRBJ1-5; D: NA; V: TRBV11-2; length: 16; size: NA; DNA: TGTGCCAGCAGCCCGGGGAGGGGCGCGAACAATCAGCCCCAGCATTTT; CDR3: CASSPGRGANNQPQHF
J: TRBJ1-1; D: TRBD1; V: TRBV20-1; length: 14; size: NA; DNA: TGCAGTGCTAGGCACAGGGGGGTACACACTGAAGCTTTCTTT; CDR3: CSARHRGVHTEAFF
J: TRBJ1-1; D: NA; V: TRBV4-1; length: 14; size: NA; DNA: TGCGCCAGCAGCGTTCGGCAGGGGAACACTGAAGCTTTCTTT; CDR3: CASSVRQGNTEAFF
J: TRBJ1-2; D: NA; V: TRBV20-1; length: 12; size: NA; DNA: TGCAGTGCGGGGGAGGTTAACTATGGCTACACCTTC; CDR3: CSAGEVNYGYTF
J: TRBJ1-2; D: NA; V: TRBV14; length: 15; size: NA; DNA: TGTGCCAGCAGCCAAGATCTGATGACCCGTTATGGCTACACCTTC; CDR3: CASSQDLMTRYGYTF